The 10 T cell receptor beta chains reported below all come from one sample, sequenced in a study of blood T cell repertoires in COVID-19. Only in-frame clones appear in the TCRdb table, and some are missing; sequencing was by immunoSEQ multiplex PCR. Here the sample spans some 300,000 clones, about 90% being singletons. The sequenced sample was PBMCs or T cells enriched from blood (not recorded which). All receptors derive from a woman between 45 and 65 years old who had been exposed to COVID-19.

The table lists this clone with a few counts. This sample also contains other DNA sequences that code for the same CDR3. The chain has TRBV30 and TRBJ1-2; D gene unclear. Germline V gives CDR1 GTSNPN, CDR2 SVGIG (reference sequence). V was trimmed by 0 bases and J by 4 bases, leaving 9 bases between them. The length of the CDR3 is 13 residues. The CDR3 loop is CAWSVKAGYGYTF. The CDR3 coding sequence is TGTGCCTGGAGTGTGAAAGCGGGCTATGGCTACACCTTC.

This rearrangement joins TRBV9 to TRBJ2-5, with no clear D. V gave up 0 bases and J gave up 2 bases, with 11 bases separating them. CDR3 length: 15 amino acids. Germline assignment: CDR1 SGDLS and CDR2 YYNGEE. The CDR3 protein is CASSVAGAVQETQYF. In DNA form, the CDR3 reads TGTGCCAGCAGCGTAGCTGGTGCAGTACAAGAGACCCAGTACTTC.

The chain joins TRBV5-1 to TRBJ1-4; weak D call: TRBD1 (6 bases). Per the germline V gene, CDR1 is SGHRS and CDR2 is YFSETQ. Deletions cut 4 bases from V and 0 bases from J, with 7 bases between. The CDR3 is 14 amino acids. The CDR3 reads CASSTGTTNEKLFF. For the CDR3, the DNA is TGCGCCAGCAGCACAGGGACAACTAATGAAAAACTGTTTTTT.

The chain recombines TRBV5-1 with TRBJ1-6; D gene ambiguous. Germline V gene data show CDR1 as SGHRS and CDR2 as YFSETQ. The CDR3 is made up of 13 amino acids. V was cut by 5 bases and J by 1 base, with 4 bases left in between. The CDR3 spells CASRYSYNSPLHF. CDR3 coding DNA: TGCGCCAGCAGATATTCCTATAATTCACCCCTCCACTTT.

The chain has TRBV18 and TRBJ2-7; D unclear. Trimming stripped 4 bases from V and 0 bases from J, with 4 bases between. This CDR3 is 12 amino acids long. Germline CDR1 KGHSH, CDR2 LQKENI. In DNA form, the CDR3 reads TGTGCCAGCTCACTTAGCTCCTACGAGCAGTACTTC. Encoded protein: CASSLSSYEQYF.

J is TRBJ1-1 and V is TRBV5-1; TRBD1 matches at 9 bases. This CDR3 region has 20 residues. Per germline, CDR1 SGHRS and CDR2 YFSETQ. With 2 bases clipped from V and 0 bases from J, the junction kept 17 bases outside the gene matches. CDR3 in DNA: TGCGCCAGCAGCTTACCGGGACAGGGCAGACGATTGGGGATGAACACTGAAGCTTTCTTT. Amino acid sequence: CASSLPGQGRRLGMNTEAFF.

This rearrangement joins TRBV7-8 to TRBJ2-7, with 8 bases fitting TRBD2. Germline-derived CDR1 and CDR2 are SGHVS and FQNEAQ. Trimming took 3 bases from V and 2 from J; bases not matched to a gene: 6. The CDR3 contains 15 residues. The chain's CDR3 is CASSFLTGGAYEQYF. As DNA, the CDR3 is TGTGCCAGCAGCTTCCTAACGGGGGGGGCCTACGAGCAGTACTTC.

In its sample, this clone was seen once. V usage is TRBV27 and J usage is TRBJ2-5; 13 bases align to TRBD2. J lost 4 bases, V lost 6 bases, and 8 bases had no gene match. CDR3 length: 16 amino acids. Germline V lookup: CDR1 MNHEY, CDR2 SMNVEV (reference sequence). In DNA, the CDR3 is TGTGCCAGCAGATCCGGACTAGCGGGGGCTGGAGAGACCCAGTACTTC. Residues: CASRSGLAGAGETQYF.

This chain links TRBV29-1 with TRBJ1-5; 8 bases line up with TRBD1. After removal of 0 bases from V and 6 bases from J, the junction contained 4 bases not matched to a gene. Per germline, CDR1 SQVTM and CDR2 ANQGSEA. The CDR3 runs to 14 residues. CDR3 amino acids: CSVEDGTGGQPQHF. DNA of the CDR3: TGCAGCGTTGAAGATGGAACAGGGGGTCAGCCCCAGCATTTT.

The chain couples TRBV4-2 to TRBJ2-3; a weak D match, TRBD1 (5 bases). Germline V lookup: CDR1 LGHNA, CDR2 YNFKEQ. This CDR3 region has 20 residues. V was cut by 0 bases and J by 2 bases, with 24 bases left in between. CDR3 protein: CASSQDLGRWDRRPTDTQYF. The CDR3 bases are TGTGCCAGCAGCCAAGATTTGGGGCGTTGGGATCGCAGACCCACAGATACGCAGTATTTT.